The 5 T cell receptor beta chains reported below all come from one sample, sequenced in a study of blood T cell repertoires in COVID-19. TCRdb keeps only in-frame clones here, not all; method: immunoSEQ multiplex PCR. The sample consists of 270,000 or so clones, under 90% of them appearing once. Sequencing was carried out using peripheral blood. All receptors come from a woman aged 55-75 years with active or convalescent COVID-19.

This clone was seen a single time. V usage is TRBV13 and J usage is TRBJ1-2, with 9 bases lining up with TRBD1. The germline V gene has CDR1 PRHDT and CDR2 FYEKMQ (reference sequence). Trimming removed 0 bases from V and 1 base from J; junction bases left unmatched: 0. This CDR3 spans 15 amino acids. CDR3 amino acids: CASSLGGQGNYGYTF. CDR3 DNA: TGTGCCAGCAGCTTAGGGGGACAGGGTAACTATGGCTACACCTTC.

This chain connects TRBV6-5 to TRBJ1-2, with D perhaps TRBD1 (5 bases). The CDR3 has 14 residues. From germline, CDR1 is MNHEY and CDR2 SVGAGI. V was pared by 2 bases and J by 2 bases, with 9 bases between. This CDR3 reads CASSYVAGNYGYTF. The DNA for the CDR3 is TGTGCCAGCAGTTACGTAGCAGGGAACTATGGCTACACCTTC.

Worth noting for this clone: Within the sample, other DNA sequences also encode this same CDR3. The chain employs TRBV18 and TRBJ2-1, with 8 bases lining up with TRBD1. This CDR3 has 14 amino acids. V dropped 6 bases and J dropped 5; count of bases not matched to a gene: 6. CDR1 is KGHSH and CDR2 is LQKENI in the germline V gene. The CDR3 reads CASSPGTGDNEQFF. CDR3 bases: TGTGCCAGCTCGCCCGGGACAGGTGACAATGAGCAGTTCTTC. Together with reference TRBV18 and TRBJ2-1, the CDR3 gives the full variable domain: NAGVMQNPRHLVRRRGQEARLRCSPMKGHSHVYWYRQLPEEGLKFMVYLQKENIIDESGMPKERFSAEFPKEGPSILRIQQVVRGDSAAYFCASSPGTGDNEQFFGPGTRLTVL.

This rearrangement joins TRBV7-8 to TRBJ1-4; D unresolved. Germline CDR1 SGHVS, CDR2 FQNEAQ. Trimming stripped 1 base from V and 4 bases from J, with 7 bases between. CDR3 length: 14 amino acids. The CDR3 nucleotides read TGTGCCAGCAGCTTAGACGGGGTTAATGAAAAACTGTTTTTT. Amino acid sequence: CASSLDGVNEKLFF.

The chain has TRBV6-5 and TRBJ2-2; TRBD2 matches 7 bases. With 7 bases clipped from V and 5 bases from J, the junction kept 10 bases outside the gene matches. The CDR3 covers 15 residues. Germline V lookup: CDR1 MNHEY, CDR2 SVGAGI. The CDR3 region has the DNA TGTGCCAGCAACCCCAACGGGAGGAGAACCGGGGAGCTGTTTTTT. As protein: CASNPNGRRTGELFF.